The clone carrying this TCR beta chain was seen more than once but under ten times. The data stem from a study of cytomegalovirus exposure and HLA in healthy donors. Looked up from germline, CDR1 is SNHLY and CDR2 is FYNNEI. V lost 7 bases and J lost 5; bases outside the gene matches: 11. CDR3 size: 14 residues. It was with 60 Vbeta and 13 Jbeta primers that the PCR ran. Produced via immunoSEQ multiplex PCR; TCRdb's table is partial and in-frame only. Among roughly 140,000 clones, over 60% were seen once, and the ten largest hold 4.5% to 6%. The chain employs TRBV2 and TRBJ2-7; 7 bases are a match to TRBD2. This TCR was recovered from a woman in her forties or fifties in good health and CMV-seronegative. Sample: PBMCs. CDR3 region: CASNEGGEAHEQYF. CDR3 in DNA: TGTGCCAGCAACGAGGGAGGGGAGGCCCACGAGCAGTACTTC.